The present TCR beta chain was sequenced within a study of OX40 agonist ivuxolimab in advanced cancers. Assay: immunoSEQ multiplex PCR; the TCRdb copy retains only in-frame clones and omits some. Of about 73,000 clones detected, approximately 90% appear once; the ten largest clones hold approximately 9.9%. Germline CDR1 and CDR2: SEHNR and FQNEAQ (reference sequence). The length of the CDR3 is 16 residues. V shed 3 bases and J 2 bases; nucleotides not matched to a gene: 1. This chain uses TRBV7-9 with TRBJ2-3; TRBD2 agrees at 14 bases. The sequence was collected from an adult with an advanced solid tumor such as melanoma, head and neck, liver or kidney cancer. The sample consisted of CD4+ or CD8+ T cells sorted from blood, taken in a trial of the OX40 agonist ivuxolimab. The CDR3 reads CASSLGLAGVTDTQYF. The CDR3 bases are TGTGCCAGCAGCTTGGGACTAGCGGGGGTCACAGATACGCAGTATTTT.